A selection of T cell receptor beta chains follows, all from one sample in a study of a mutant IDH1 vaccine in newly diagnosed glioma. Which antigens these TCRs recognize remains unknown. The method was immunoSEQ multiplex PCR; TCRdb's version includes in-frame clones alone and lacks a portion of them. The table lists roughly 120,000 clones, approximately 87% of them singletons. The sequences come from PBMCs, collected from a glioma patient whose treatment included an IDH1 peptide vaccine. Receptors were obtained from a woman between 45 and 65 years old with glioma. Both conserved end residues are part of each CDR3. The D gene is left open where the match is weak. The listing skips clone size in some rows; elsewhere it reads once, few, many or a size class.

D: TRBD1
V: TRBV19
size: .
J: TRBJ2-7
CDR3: CASSIRTGGLYEQYF
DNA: TGTGCCAGTAGTATCCGGACAGGGGGACTCTACGAGCAGTACTTC

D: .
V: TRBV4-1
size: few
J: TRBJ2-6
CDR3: CASARGGFAGANVLTF
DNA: TGCGCCAGTGCAAGGGGAGGATTTGCTGGGGCCAACGTCCTGACTTTC

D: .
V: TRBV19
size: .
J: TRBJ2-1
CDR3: CASSIDESREQFF
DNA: TGTGCCAGTAGTATAGATGAGTCCAGAGAGCAGTTCTTC

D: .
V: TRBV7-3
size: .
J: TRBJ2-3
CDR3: CASSPTSYTDTQYF
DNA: TGTGCCAGCAGCCCCACTAGCTACACAGATACGCAGTATTTT

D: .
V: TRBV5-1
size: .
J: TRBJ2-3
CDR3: CASSLEGGTSTDTQYF
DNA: TGCGCCAGCAGCTTGGAGGGGGGCACTAGCACAGATACGCAGTATTTT

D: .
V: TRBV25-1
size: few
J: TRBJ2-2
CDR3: CATGINTGELFF
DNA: TGTGCCACAGGCATTAACACCGGGGAGCTGTTTTTT

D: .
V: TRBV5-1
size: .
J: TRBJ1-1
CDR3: CASSPSGRNTEAFF
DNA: TGCGCCAGCAGCCCATCAGGGCGCAACACTGAAGCTTTCTTT

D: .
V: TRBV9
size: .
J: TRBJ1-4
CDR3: CASSVGQGLNEKLFF
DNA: TGTGCCAGCAGCGTAGGGCAGGGCCTTAATGAAAAACTGTTTTTT

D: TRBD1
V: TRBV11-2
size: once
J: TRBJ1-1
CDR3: CASSLDQTGRADAFF
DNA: TGTGCCAGCAGCTTAGACCAGACAGGGCGAGCGGACGCTTTCTTT

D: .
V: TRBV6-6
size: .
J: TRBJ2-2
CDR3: CASSRTGNTGELFF
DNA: TGTGCCAGCAGCCGGACGGGCAACACCGGGGAGCTGTTTTTT

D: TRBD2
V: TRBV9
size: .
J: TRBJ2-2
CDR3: CASSVFSGRAVGELFF
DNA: TGTGCCAGCAGCGTCTTTAGCGGGAGGGCCGTCGGGGAGCTGTTTTTT

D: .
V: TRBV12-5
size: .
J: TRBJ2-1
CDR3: CASGRPGLSGYNEQFF
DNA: TGTGCTAGTGGGCGGCCAGGCCTTTCCGGGTACAATGAGCAGTTCTTC

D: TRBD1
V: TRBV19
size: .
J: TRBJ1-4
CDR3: CASSITRGRREKLFF
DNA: TGTGCCAGTAGTATAACCAGGGGGCGACGGGAAAAACTGTTTTTT

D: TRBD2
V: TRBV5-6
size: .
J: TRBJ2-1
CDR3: CASSLFGTSGISSYNEQFF
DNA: TGTGCCAGCAGCTTGTTCGGGACTAGCGGGATCAGCTCCTACAATGAGCAGTTCTTC

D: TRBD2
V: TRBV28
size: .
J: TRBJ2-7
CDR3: CASSFRLAGAYEQYF
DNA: TGTGCCAGCAGTTTCCGACTAGCGGGAGCGTACGAGCAGTACTTC

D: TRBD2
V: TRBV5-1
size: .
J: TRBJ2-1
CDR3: CASRVAGGPYNEQFF
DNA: TGCGCCAGCAGGGTAGCGGGAGGGCCCTACAATGAGCAGTTCTTC

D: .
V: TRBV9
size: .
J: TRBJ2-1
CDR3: CATSRQLGNEQFF
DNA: TGTGCCACCTCGCGTCAGTTAGGAAATGAGCAGTTCTTC

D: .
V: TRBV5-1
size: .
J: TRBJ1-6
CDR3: CASSFGRQPSYNSPLHF
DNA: TGCGCCAGCAGCTTTGGCAGACAGCCCTCCTATAATTCACCCCTCCACTTT

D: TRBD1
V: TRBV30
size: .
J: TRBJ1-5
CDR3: CAWSVSRGNQPQHF
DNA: TGTGCCTGGAGTGTAAGCAGGGGGAATCAGCCCCAGCATTTT

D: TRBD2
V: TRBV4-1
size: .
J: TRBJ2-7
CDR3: CASSPLLAGFDYEQYF
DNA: TGCGCCAGCAGCCCCCTACTAGCGGGGTTTGACTACGAGCAGTACTTC

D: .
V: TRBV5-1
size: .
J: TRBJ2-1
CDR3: CASSLASATYNEQFF
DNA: TGCGCCAGCAGCTTGGCTAGCGCGACCTACAATGAGCAGTTCTTC

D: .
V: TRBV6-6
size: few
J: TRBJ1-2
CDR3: CASSYSPAEGDYGYTF
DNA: TGTGCCAGCAGTTACTCCCCAGCAGAAGGGGACTATGGCTACACCTTC

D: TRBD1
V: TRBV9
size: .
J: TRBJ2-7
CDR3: CASSVAPQGELYEQYF
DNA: TGTGCCAGCAGCGTAGCTCCACAGGGGGAGCTCTACGAGCAGTACTTC

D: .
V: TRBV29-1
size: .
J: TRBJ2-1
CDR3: CSVDSGTSLGGEQFF
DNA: TGCAGCGTTGACTCCGGGACAAGCCTCGGCGGTGAGCAGTTCTTC

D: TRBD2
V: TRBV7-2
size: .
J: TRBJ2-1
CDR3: CASSLRGWGLAGGDEQFF
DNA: TGTGCCAGCAGCTTAAGGGGCTGGGGACTAGCGGGAGGGGATGAGCAGTTCTTC

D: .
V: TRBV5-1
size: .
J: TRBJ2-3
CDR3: CASSLGSGKDTQYF
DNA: TGCGCCAGCAGCTTAGGGAGTGGTAAAGATACGCAGTATTTT

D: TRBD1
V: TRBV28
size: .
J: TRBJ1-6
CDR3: CASSLGHPATGIYSPLHF
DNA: TGTGCCAGCAGTTTAGGCCACCCCGCGACAGGGATCTATTCACCCCTCCACTTT

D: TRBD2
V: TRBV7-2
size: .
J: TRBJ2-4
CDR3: CASSFTSGSAKNIQYF
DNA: TGTGCCAGCAGCTTCACTAGCGGGAGTGCCAAAAACATTCAGTACTTC

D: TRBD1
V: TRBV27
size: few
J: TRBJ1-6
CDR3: CASSWSGQGFSPLHF
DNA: TGTGCCAGCAGTTGGAGCGGACAGGGTTTTTCACCCCTCCACTTT

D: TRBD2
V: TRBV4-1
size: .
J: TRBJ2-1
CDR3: CASSPGLLNNEQFF
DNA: TGCGCCAGCAGCCCGGGACTACTCAACAATGAGCAGTTCTTC

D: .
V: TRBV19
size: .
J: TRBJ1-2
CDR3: CASIDRRAAGYTF
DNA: TGTGCCAGTATCGATCGGCGGGCCGCTGGCTACACCTTC

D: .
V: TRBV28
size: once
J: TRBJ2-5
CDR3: CASKEFEETQYF
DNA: TGTGCCAGCAAGGAGTTTGAGGAGACCCAGTACTTC

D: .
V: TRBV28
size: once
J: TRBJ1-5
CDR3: CASSPRHLNQPQHF
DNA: TGTGCCAGCAGCCCCCGACATCTCAATCAGCCCCAGCATTTT

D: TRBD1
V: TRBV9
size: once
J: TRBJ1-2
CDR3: CASSVAVQGAQGYTF
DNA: TGTGCCAGCAGCGTAGCAGTACAGGGGGCGCAAGGCTACACCTTC

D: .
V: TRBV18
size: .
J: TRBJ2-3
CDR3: CASSSQGATDTQYF
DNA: TGTGCCAGCTCATCACAGGGAGCGACAGATACGCAGTATTTT

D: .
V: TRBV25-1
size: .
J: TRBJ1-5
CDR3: CASSERENQPQHF
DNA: TGTGCCAGCAGTGAAAGGGAGAATCAGCCCCAGCATTTT

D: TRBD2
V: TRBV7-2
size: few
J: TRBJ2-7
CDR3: CASSHEPIAGVTREQYF
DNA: TGTGCCAGCAGCCACGAACCGATAGCGGGAGTCACGCGCGAGCAGTACTTC

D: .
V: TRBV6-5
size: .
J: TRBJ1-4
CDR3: CASTSMGGSYEKLFF
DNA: TGTGCCAGCACCTCGATGGGGGGGTCTTATGAAAAACTGTTTTTT

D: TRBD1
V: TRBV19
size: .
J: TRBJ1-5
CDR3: CASSIGRTGGRQPQHF
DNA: TGTGCCAGTAGTATAGGGAGGACAGGGGGCAGGCAGCCCCAGCATTTT

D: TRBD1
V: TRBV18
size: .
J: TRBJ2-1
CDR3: CASSPGTGGSDEQFF
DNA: TGTGCCAGCTCACCAGGGACAGGGGGGTCCGATGAGCAGTTCTTC

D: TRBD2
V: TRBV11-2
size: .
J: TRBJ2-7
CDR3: CASSWGGSSYEQYF
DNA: TGTGCCAGCAGCTGGGGCGGGAGCTCCTACGAGCAGTACTTC

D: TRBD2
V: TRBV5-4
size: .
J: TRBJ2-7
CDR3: CASSLGGDYLYEQYF
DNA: TGTGCCAGCAGCTTGGGAGGGGACTACCTCTACGAGCAGTACTTC

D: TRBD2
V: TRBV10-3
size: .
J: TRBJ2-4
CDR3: CAISSAGLAGGLAKNIQYF
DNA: TGTGCCATCAGTTCCGCAGGACTAGCGGGAGGGCTAGCCAAAAACATTCAGTACTTC

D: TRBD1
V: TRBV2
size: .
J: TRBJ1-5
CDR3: CASSPDREVQPQHF
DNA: TGTGCCAGCAGCCCGGACAGGGAGGTTCAGCCCCAGCATTTT

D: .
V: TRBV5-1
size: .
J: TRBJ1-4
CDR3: CASSLGRAEKLFF
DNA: TGCGCCAGCAGCTTGGGCAGGGCTGAAAAACTGTTTTTT

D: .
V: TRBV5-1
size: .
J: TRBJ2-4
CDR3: CASRLEGANIQYF
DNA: TGCGCCAGCAGATTGGAGGGGGCAAACATTCAGTACTTC

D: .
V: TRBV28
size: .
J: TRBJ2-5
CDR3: CASSLSRGRIETQYF
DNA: TGTGCCAGCAGTTTGTCCAGGGGGAGGATAGAGACCCAGTACTTC

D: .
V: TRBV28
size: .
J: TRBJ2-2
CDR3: CASMSANTGELFF
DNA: TGTGCCAGCATGTCAGCGAACACCGGGGAGCTGTTTTTT

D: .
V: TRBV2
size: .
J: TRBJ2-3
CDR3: CASSERTDTQYF
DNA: TGTGCCAGCAGTGAGAGGACAGATACGCAGTATTTT

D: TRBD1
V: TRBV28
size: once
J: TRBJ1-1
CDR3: CASRQKWDRDGTEAFF
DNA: TGTGCCAGCAGACAAAAGTGGGACAGAGATGGGACTGAAGCTTTCTTT

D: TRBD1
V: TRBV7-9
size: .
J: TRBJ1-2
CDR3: CASSQGQGNGYTF
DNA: TGTGCCAGCAGCCAGGGACAGGGAAATGGCTACACCTTC

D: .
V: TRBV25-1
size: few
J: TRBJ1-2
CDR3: CATKSGAGYGYTF
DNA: TGTGCCACCAAATCTGGGGCTGGCTATGGCTACACCTTC

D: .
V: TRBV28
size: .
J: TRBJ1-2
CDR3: CASRGPLAANYGYTF
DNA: TGTGCCAGCAGAGGACCCCTGGCGGCTAACTATGGCTACACCTTC

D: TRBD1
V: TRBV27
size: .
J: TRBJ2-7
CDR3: CASSPRTGLAYEQYF
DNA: TGTGCCAGCAGTCCTCGGACAGGGTTGGCCTACGAGCAGTACTTC

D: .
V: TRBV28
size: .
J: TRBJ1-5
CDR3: CAGGLWGQPQHF
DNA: TGTGCCGGGGGCCTCTGGGGACAGCCCCAGCATTTT

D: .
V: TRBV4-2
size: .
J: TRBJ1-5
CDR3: CASSQGVSGQPQHF
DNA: TGTGCCAGCAGCCAAGGGGTTAGCGGGCAGCCCCAGCATTTT

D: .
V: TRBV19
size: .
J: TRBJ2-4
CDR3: CASRERNIQYF
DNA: TGTGCCAGTCGGGAGAGGAACATTCAGTACTTC

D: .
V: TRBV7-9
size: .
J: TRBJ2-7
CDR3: CASSSPPIEQYF
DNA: TGTGCCAGCAGCTCCCCCCCTATCGAGCAGTACTTC

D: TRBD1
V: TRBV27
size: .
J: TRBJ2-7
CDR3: CASSSGSGQGKREQYF
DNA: TGTGCCAGCAGTTCGGGCTCGGGACAGGGTAAGAGGGAGCAGTACTTC